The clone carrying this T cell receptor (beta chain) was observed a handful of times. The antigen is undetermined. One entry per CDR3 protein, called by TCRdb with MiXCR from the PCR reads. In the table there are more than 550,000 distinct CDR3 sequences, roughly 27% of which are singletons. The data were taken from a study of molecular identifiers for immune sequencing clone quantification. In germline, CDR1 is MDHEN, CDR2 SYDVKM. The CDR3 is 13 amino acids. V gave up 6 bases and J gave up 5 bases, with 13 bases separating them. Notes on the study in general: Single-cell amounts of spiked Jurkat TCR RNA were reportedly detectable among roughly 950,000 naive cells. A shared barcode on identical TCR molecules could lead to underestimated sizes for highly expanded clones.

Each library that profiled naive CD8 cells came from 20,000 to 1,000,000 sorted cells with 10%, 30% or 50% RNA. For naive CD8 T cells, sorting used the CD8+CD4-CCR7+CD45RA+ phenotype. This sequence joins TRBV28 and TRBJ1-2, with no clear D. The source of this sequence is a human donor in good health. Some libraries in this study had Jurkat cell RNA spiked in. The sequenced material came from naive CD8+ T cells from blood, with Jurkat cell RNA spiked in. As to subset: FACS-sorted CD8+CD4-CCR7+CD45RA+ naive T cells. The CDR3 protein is CASSRRAGYGYTF. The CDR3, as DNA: TGTGCCAGCAGCCGGAGAGCCGGTTATGGCTACACCTTC.